This T cell receptor beta chain was identified in a study of blood T cell repertoires in COVID-19. Overall study: From the United States, Italy and Spain came samples of acute and convalescent COVID-19. PBMCs, B-cell-depleted T cells, or T cells were the source of the cDNA or gDNA that made up the material.

As handled by the study authors: Reference gene primer amplification gave nucleated cell count estimates. Using immunoSEQ multiplex PCR, the repertoire was profiled, and TCRdb retains in-frame clones only, with some absent. V, J and clone size reflect that table, while D and trimming were determined from the DNA. Of 100,000 or so clones in the sample, around 86% were seen once. CDR1 SNHLY and CDR2 FYNNEI come from the germline V gene. This CDR3 is built from 14 residues. Trimming at V came to 6 bases and at J to 0 bases, leaving 2 bases not matched to a gene. The clonotype comes from a man older than 75 with acute or convalescent COVID-19. The gene calls are TRBV2 and TRBJ1-3; 7 nucleotides agree with TRBD1. The sample consisted of peripheral blood. The CDR3 loop is CASSGQVSGNTIYF. The CDR3 bases are TGTGCCAGCAGCGGACAGGTCTCTGGAAACACCATATATTTT.